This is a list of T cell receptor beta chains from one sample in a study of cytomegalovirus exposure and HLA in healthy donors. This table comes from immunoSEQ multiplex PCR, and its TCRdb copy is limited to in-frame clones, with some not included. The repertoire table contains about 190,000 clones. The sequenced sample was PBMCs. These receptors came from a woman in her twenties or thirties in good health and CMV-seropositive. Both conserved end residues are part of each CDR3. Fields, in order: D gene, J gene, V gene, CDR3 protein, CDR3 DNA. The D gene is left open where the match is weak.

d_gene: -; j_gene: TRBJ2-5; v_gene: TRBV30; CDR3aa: CAWSQAETQYF; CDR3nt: TGTGCCTGGAGTCAAGCAGAGACCCAGTACTTC
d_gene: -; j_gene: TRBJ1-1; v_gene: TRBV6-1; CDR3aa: CASSNTVLNTEAFF; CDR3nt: TGTGCCAGCAGTAATACAGTCTTGAACACTGAAGCTTTCTTT
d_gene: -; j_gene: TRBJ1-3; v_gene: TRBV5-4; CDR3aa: CASSFQGRRNTIYF; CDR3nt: TGTGCCAGCAGCTTCCAGGGTCGGCGAAACACCATATATTTT
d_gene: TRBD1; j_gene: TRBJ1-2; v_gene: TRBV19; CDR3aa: CASSPQGEFGYTF; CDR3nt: TGTGCCAGTAGCCCGCAGGGGGAATTTGGCTACACCTTC
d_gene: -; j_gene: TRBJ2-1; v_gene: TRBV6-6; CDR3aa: CASSYRTEPYNEQFF; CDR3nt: TGTGCCAGCAGTTACCGTACAGAACCTTACAATGAGCAGTTCTTC
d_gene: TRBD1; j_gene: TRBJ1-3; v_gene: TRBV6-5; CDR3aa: CASRPGQASGNTIYF; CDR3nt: TGTGCCAGCAGGCCAGGACAGGCCTCTGGAAACACCATATATTTT
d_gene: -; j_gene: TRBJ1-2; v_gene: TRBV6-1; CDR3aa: CASSKRQDDYGYTF; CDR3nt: TGTGCCAGCAGTAAACGACAGGACGACTATGGCTACACCTTC
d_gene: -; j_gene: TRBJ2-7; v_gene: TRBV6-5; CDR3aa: CASSYSLGATGQYF; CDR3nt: TGTGCCAGCAGTTACTCCTTGGGGGCTACCGGGCAGTACTTC
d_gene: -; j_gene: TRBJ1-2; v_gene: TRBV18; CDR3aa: CASSQDRPPGYGYTF; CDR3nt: TGTGCCAGCTCACAGGACAGACCCCCTGGCTATGGCTACACCTTC
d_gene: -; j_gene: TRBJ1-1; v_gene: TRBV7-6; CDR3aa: CASSTQVNTEAFF; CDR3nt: TGTGCCAGCAGCACTCAGGTGAACACTGAAGCTTTCTTT
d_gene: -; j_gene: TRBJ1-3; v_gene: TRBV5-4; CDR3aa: CASSLRRGPSGNTIYF; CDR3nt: TGTGCCAGCAGCTTGCGGAGGGGACCGTCTGGAAACACCATATATTTT
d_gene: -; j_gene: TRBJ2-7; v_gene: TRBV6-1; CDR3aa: CASSFTQGNHEQYF; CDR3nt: TGTGCCAGCAGTTTCACGCAGGGTAACCACGAGCAGTACTTC
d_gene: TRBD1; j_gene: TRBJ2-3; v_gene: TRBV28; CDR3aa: CASSPRDRDTDTQYF; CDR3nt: TGTGCCAGCAGTCCCCGGGACAGAGACACAGATACGCAGTATTTT
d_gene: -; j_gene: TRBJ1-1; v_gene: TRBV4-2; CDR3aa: CASSRQRGGGNTEAFF; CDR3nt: TGTGCCAGCAGCCGCCAAAGGGGGGGCGGGAACACTGAAGCTTTCTTT
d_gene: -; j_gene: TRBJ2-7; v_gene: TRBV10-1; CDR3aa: CASSENSYEQYF; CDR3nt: TGCGCCAGCAGTGAGAACAGCTACGAGCAGTACTTC
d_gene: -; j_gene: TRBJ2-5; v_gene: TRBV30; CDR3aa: CAWSLSIAQQYF; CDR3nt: TGTGCCTGGAGTTTAAGTATCGCCCAGCAGTACTTC
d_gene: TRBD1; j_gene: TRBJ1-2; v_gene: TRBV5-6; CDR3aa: CASSQGVSRTGGDGYTF; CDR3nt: TGTGCCAGCAGCCAGGGAGTTTCACGGACAGGGGGAGATGGCTACACCTTC
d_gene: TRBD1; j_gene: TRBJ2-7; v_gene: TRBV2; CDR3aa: CASRTGGLGEQYF; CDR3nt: TGTGCCAGCAGGACAGGGGGCTTGGGTGAGCAGTACTTC
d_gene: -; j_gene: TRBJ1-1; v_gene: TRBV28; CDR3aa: CTSSLTGNTEAFF; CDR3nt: TGTACCAGCAGCTTAACAGGGAACACTGAAGCTTTCTTT
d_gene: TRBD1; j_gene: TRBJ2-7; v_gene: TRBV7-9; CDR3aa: CASSLGQGSSYEQYF; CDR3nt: TGTGCCAGCAGCCTCGGACAGGGGAGCTCCTACGAGCAGTACTTC
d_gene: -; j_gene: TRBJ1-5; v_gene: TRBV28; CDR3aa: CASSLLQHNQPQHF; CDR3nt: TGTGCCAGCAGTTTGTTACAGCACAATCAGCCCCAGCATTTT
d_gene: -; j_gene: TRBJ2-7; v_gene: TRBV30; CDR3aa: CAWSRSYEQYF; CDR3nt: TGTGCCTGGAGTCGCTCCTACGAGCAGTACTTC
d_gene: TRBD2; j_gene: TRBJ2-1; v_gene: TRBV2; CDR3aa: CASRTGGEQFF; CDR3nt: TGTGCCAGCCGGACGGGAGGTGAGCAGTTCTTC
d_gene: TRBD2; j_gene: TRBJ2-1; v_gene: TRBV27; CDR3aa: CASSQGLSYNEQFF; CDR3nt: TGTGCCAGCAGTCAGGGACTATCCTACAATGAGCAGTTCTTC
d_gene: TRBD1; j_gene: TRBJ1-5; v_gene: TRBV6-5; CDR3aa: CASSRTGQGHQPQHF; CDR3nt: TGTGCCAGCAGCAGGACGGGACAGGGTCATCAGCCCCAGCATTTT
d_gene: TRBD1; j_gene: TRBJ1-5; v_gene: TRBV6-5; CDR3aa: CASSYSRTGDQPQHF; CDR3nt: TGTGCCAGCAGTTACTCCCGGACAGGGGACCAGCCCCAGCATTTT
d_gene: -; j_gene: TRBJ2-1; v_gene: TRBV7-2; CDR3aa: CASSLVPNEQFF; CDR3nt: TGTGCCAGCAGCTTAGTTCCGAATGAGCAGTTCTTC
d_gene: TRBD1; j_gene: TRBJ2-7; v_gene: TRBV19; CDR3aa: CASSKIGQGRLGEQYF; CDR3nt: TGTGCCAGTAGTAAGATCGGACAGGGACGTCTAGGCGAGCAGTACTTC
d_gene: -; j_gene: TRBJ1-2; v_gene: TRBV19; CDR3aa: CASTSNIVGKPAAGYTF; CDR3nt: TGTGCCAGTACCTCTAATATAGTGGGCAAGCCTGCCGCTGGCTACACCTTC
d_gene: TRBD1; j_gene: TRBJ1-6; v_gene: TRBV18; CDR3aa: CASSLGTGTGTLHF; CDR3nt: TGTGCCAGCTCACTGGGGACAGGCACTGGCACCCTCCACTTT
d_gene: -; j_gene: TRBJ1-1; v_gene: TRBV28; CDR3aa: CASKLLNTEAFF; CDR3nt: TGTGCCAGCAAACTTCTGAACACTGAAGCTTTCTTT
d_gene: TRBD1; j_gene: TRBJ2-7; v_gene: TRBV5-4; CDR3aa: CASSSLDRAYEQYF; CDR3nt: TGTGCCAGCAGCTCCCTAGACAGGGCCTACGAGCAGTACTTC
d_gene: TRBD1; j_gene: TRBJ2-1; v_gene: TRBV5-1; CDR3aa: CASSRGLGEQFF; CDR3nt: TGCGCCAGCAGCAGGGGGCTGGGTGAGCAGTTCTTC
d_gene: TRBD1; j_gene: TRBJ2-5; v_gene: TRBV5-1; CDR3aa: CASSVTGQGAEETQYF; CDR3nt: TGCGCCAGCAGCGTCACGGGACAGGGGGCCGAAGAGACCCAGTACTTC
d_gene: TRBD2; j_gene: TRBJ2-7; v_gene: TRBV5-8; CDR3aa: CASSFGLAGTGAGEQYF; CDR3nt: TGTGCCAGCAGCTTCGGACTAGCCGGGACCGGGGCGGGGGAGCAGTACTTC
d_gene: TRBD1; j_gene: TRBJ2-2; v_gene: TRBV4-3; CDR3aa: CASSYGQGTGELFF; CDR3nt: TGCGCCAGCAGCTACGGACAGGGGACCGGGGAGCTGTTTTTT
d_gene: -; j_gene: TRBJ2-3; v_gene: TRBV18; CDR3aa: CASSLPGEAADTQYF; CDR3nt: TGTGCCAGCTCACTCCCGGGGGAAGCAGCAGATACGCAGTATTTT
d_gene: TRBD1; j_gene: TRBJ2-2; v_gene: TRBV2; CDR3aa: CASSTTTGENTGELFF; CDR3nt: TGTGCCAGCAGTACCACCACAGGGGAAAACACCGGGGAGCTGTTTTTT
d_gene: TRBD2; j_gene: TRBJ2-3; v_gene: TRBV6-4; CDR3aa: CASSDSIAGGTDTQYF; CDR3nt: TGTGCCAGCAGTGACTCCATAGCGGGAGGCACAGATACGCAGTATTTT
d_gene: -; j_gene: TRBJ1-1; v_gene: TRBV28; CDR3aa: CASKRQRNTEAFF; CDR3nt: TGTGCCAGCAAGAGACAAAGGAACACTGAAGCTTTCTTT
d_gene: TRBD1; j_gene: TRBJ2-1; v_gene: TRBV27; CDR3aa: CASQGADRGSYNEQFF; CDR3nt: TGTGCCAGCCAGGGGGCCGACAGGGGCTCCTACAATGAGCAGTTCTTC
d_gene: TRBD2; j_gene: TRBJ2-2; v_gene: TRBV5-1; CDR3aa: CASSLRTSGTGELFF; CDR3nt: TGCGCCAGCAGCTTAAGGACTAGCGGAACCGGGGAGCTGTTTTTT
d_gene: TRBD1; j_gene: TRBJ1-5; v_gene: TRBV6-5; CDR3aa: CASSSTGGKQPQHF; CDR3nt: TGTGCCAGCAGCTCAACAGGGGGAAAACAGCCCCAGCATTTT
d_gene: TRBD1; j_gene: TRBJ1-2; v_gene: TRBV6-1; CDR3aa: CASSDGSAGGIYGYTF; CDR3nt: TGTGCCAGCAGTGACGGGTCGGCAGGGGGCATCTATGGCTACACCTTC
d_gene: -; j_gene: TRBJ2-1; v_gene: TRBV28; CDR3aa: CASSPRWGSSYNEQFF; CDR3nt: TGTGCCAGCAGTCCCCGCTGGGGCAGCTCCTACAATGAGCAGTTCTTC
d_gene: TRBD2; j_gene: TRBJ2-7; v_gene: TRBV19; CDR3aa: CASSLAGVSYEQYF; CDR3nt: TGTGCCAGTAGTCTAGCGGGGGTCTCCTACGAGCAGTACTTC
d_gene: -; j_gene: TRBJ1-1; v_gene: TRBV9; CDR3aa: CASSSDWASQGGVDTEAFF; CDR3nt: TGTGCCAGCAGCTCGGATTGGGCTAGTCAGGGAGGAGTAGACACTGAAGCTTTCTTT
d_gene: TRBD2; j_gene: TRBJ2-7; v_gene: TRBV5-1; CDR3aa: CASSPGRTSGDYEQYF; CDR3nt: TGCGCCAGCAGCCCCGGCAGGACTAGCGGGGATTACGAGCAGTACTTC
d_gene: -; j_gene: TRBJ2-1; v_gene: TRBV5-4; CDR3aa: CASSLPTGSNEQFF; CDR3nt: TGTGCCAGCAGCTTGCCGACAGGCAGCAATGAGCAGTTCTTC
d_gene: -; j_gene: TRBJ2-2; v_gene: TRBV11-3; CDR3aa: CASSLSDRTTGELFF; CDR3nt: TGTGCCAGCAGCCTTTCCGACAGGACCACCGGGGAGCTGTTTTTT
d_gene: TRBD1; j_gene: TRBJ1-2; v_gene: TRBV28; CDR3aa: CASSLIGTGSTINYGYTF; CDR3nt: TGTGCCAGCAGTCTGATCGGGACAGGGTCAACTATTAACTATGGCTACACCTTC
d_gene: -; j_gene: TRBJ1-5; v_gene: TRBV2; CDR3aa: CASSVEQGDQPQHF; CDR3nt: TGTGCCAGCAGCGTTGAACAGGGAGATCAGCCCCAGCATTTT
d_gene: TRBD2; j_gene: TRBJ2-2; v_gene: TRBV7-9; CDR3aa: CASSEPILAGGPGELFF; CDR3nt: TGTGCCAGCAGCGAACCCATACTAGCGGGAGGGCCCGGGGAGCTGTTTTTT
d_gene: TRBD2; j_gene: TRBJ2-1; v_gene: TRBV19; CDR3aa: CASKLGLIYNEQFF; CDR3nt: TGTGCCAGTAAATTGGGACTAATTTACAATGAGCAGTTCTTC
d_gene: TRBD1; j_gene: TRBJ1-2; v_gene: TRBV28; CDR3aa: CASSFGTGRGDYGYTF; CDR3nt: TGTGCCAGCAGTTTTGGGACAGGGCGCGGGGACTATGGCTACACCTTC
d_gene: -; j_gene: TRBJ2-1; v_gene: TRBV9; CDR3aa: CASSVETGPYNEQFF; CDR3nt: TGTGCCAGCAGCGTAGAGACAGGACCTTACAATGAGCAGTTCTTC